A single sample gave rise to the 8 T cell receptor beta chains below, sequenced in a study of blood T cell repertoires in COVID-19. Assay: immunoSEQ multiplex PCR; the TCRdb copy retains only in-frame clones and omits some. This repertoire shows 150,000 to 200,000 clones, approximately 83% found once; its top ten account for approximately 10%. Input material: peripheral blood. These receptors came from a human donor with active or convalescent COVID-19. The donor label of this sample is uncertain.

The chain links TRBV5-1 to TRBJ1-1; tentatively, D is TRBD1 (5 bases). Germline V gene data show CDR1 as SGHRS and CDR2 as YFSETQ. The length of the CDR3 is 14 residues. Trimming pared 2 bases from V and 3 bases from J, leaving 11 bases between. The CDR3 DNA reads TGCGCCAGCAGCTTTACCCTAGGGGACACTGAAGCTTTCTTT. Its translation is CASSFTLGDTEAFF.

The chain couples TRBV12-3 or TRBV12-4 to TRBJ2-7; D may be TRBD2 (5 bases). The CDR3 has 12 amino acids. Trimming removed 2 bases at V and 5 bases at J, with 7 bases between. The CDR3 region has the DNA TGTGCCAGCAGTTTATTCGGGGACGAGCAGTACTTC. This codes for CASSLFGDEQYF.

This chain joins TRBV3-1 (or the pseudogene TRBV3-2) and TRBJ2-7, with D hard to call. The CDR3 contains 13 residues. Trimming pared 6 bases from V and 5 bases from J, leaving 14 bases between. Germline assignment: CDR1 LGHDT and CDR2 YNNKEL (reference sequence). CDR3 DNA: TGTGCCAGCAGTCCCCTACCCTTCGACGAGCAGTACTTC. Translated, it gives CASSPLPFDEQYF.

This rearrangement joins TRBV29-1 to TRBJ1-5; possibly TRBD1 for D (6 bases). The V end lost 7 bases, the J end lost 3 bases, and 13 bases lay between the germline ends. Germline CDR1 is SQVTM and CDR2 is ANQGSEA. The CDR3 runs 13 residues. This CDR3 reads CSARDNFNQPQHF. The CDR3 DNA is TGCAGCGCCCGGGACAACTTCAATCAGCCCCAGCATTTT.

The chain has TRBV30 and TRBJ1-6; TRBD1 agrees at 9 bases. Germline CDR1 is GTSNPN and CDR2 is SVGIG (reference sequence). The CDR3 contains 15 residues. CDR3 sequence reads: CAGRATGGWDSPLHF. In DNA, the CDR3 is TGTGCGGGAAGGGCAACAGGGGGCTGGGATTCACCCCTCCACTTT.

The rearrangement joins TRBV10-3 to TRBJ1-1; 9 nucleotides line up with TRBD1. The germline CDR1 and CDR2 sequences are ENHRY and SYGVKD. Trimming took 3 bases from V and 10 from J; bases not matched to a gene: 9. The CDR3 is made up of 14 amino acids. CDR3 residues: CAISEGTGLGGAFF. The CDR3 bases are TGTGCCATCAGTGAAGGGACAGGGTTGGGTGGAGCTTTCTTT.

CDR3: CASSSPSGGGSGTGELFF. Written as DNA, the CDR3 is TGTGCCAGCAGCTCCCCCTCGGGCGGGGGTTCGGGCACCGGGGAGCTGTTTTTT. The chain links TRBV11-3 to TRBJ2-2; 7 nucleotides align to TRBD2. J lost 4 bases, V lost 4 bases, and 15 bases had no gene match. Germline loops: CDR1 SGHNT, CDR2 YENEEA. The CDR3 is 18 residues long.

The chain joins TRBV5-4 to TRBJ2-5; TRBD2 might be the D (6 bases). Germline CDR1 reads SGHNT; CDR2 reads YYREEE (reference sequence). This CDR3 is 14 amino acids long. Trimming took off 6 bases at V and 3 bases at J, with 15 bases between the two ends. CDR3 in amino acids: CASTQGGGKETQYF. DNA for the CDR3: TGTGCCAGCACTCAGGGTGGCGGGAAAGAGACCCAGTACTTC.